The T cell receptor beta chain described here comes from a study of T cell responses to AZD1222 COVID-19 vaccine (dated by TCRdb to the early 2020s). For the wider study: A total of approximately 230 trial participants underwent TCR sequencing, of whom 207 received two doses of AZD1222 and some 26 received two doses of the MenACWY control vaccine. Enrollment into the trials was organized by age into subgroups of 18-55, 56-69 and 70-plus years, and those subgroups contained roughly 150, 30 and 60 TCR-sequenced participants, respectively. Points the paper makes about the study in general: Most participants were white British and females outnumbered males, and the authors suggested that clonal diversity may have been underestimated. No day 14 peak-response samples were available, so repertoires were characterized only after the peak T cell response. After two AZD1222 doses, both the breadth and the depth of spike-specific TCRs were significantly higher than at day 0 and than in MenACWY recipients. In the small 56-69-year group, the increase in depth fell short of significance, most likely because of low power. Reportedly, close to half of the unique spike-specific TCRs recognized epitopes lying outside the regions that are mutated in the B.1.351 and B.1.1.7 variants. Only six AZD1222 recipients were SARS-CoV-2 seropositive at baseline, limiting conclusions about previously exposed vaccinees. The vaccine-associated CD4 TCRs covered the entire spike protein, and the dominant responses fell in regions 160-218 and 743-854.

Read against the paper, the sample's time point label means: baseline before first vaccination. Explained via the paper, the treatment or condition label denotes: meningococcal conjugate vaccine given as trial control. Vaccinee samples came from UK trials COV001 and COV002, including a single-blind randomized controlled phase 2/3 trial of AZD1222 (ChAdOx1 nCoV-19) in healthy adults. For TCRbeta chain sequencing, PBMC samples from trial participants were taken at day 0 and at day 28 after the second dose. A word on this clone: Its antigen remains undetermined. No much larger clonotype is one base removed from it; base qualities were not supplied.

The CDR3 regions of human TCRbeta chains were analyzed by immunosequencing. In the paper's pipeline: TCRs in the repertoires were matched against a reference library of SARS-CoV-2-specific TCRs that had been generated with the MIRA antigen-specificity platform. Breadth was defined as the fraction of unique TCRs that were SARS-CoV-2-associated. Depth was defined as the fraction of total T cells that were SARS-CoV-2-associated. Using the MIRA data, each spike-specific TCR was assigned both to the spike region to which the TCR was reactive and to a CD4 or CD8 class. Log10-transformed breadth and depth values were compared by one-way ANOVA with Sidak's multiple comparisons tests. Here the immuneACCESS table is served through TCRdb, limited to in-frame sequences with V and J called. Missing clones are a known gap in these copies; in checked studies unresolved V genes cover under half, and the rest lacks a known reason. V and J calls and clone size follow that table, whereas D and trimming were derived from the DNA. In all, the sample holds 70,000 to 95,000 clones, and 88% of those were seen once. Of the sample, approximately 4.5% is held by the ten largest clones.

Specimen: peripheral blood, collected on day 0 of MenACWY control vaccination. The source of this sequence is an adult in good health.

The CDR3 protein: CATSVEGGYTF. The sequence in DNA is TGTGCCACCAGTGTTGAGGGAGGCTACACCTTC. Here the chain combines TRBV24-1 and TRBJ1-2; confidence is insufficient to name the D gene. As encoded in the germline V gene, CDR1 is KGHDR while CDR2 is SFDVKD. Including cysteine and phenylalanine, the CDR3 has 11 amino acids. The kept DNA is CDR3 alone, 33 bases in frame from the first base. V is cut by 5 bases and J by 8 bases, and the space between the germline ends is 8 bases.